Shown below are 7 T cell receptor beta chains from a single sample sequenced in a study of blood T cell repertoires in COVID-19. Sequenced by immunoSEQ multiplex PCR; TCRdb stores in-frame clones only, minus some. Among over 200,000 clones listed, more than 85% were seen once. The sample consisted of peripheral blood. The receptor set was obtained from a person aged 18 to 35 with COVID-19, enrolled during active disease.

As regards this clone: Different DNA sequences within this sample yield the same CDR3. CDR3 nucleotides: TGCGCCAGCAGCTTGGGGCTAGCGGGAGTCTACGAGCAGTACTTC. This encodes CASSLGLAGVYEQYF. The V call is TRBV5-1, the J call TRBJ2-7; 10 positions agree with TRBD2. The germline V gene encodes CDR1 SGHRS and CDR2 YFSETQ. J was trimmed by 3 bases and V by 0 bases; bases with no gene match: 3. The CDR3 has 15 residues.

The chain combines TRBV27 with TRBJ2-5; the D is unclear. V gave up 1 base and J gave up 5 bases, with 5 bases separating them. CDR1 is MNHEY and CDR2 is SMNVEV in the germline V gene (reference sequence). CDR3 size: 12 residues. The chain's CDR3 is CASSLYGETQYF. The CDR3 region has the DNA TGTGCCAGCAGTTTATACGGGGAGACCCAGTACTTC.

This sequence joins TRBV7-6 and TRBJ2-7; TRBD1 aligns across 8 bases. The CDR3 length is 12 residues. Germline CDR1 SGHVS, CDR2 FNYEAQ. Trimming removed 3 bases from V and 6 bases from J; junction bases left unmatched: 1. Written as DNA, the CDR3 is TGTGCCAGCAGCTTCGACAGGGGCGAGCAGTACTTC. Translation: CASSFDRGEQYF.

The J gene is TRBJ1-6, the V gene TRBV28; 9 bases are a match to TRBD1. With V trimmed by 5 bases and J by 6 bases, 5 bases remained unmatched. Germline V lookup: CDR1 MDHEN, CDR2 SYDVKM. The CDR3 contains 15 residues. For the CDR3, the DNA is TGTGCCAGCAGTGGGGTGGGACAGGGTAATTCACCCCTCCACTTT. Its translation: CASSGVGQGNSPLHF.

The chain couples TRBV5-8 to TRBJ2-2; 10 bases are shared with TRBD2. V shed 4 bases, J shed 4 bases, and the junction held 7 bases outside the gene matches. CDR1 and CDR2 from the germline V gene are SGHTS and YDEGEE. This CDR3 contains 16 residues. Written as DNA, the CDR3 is TGTGCCAGCAGCCCCCGGACTAGCGGCCTCACCGGGGAGCTGTTTTTT. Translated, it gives CASSPRTSGLTGELFF.

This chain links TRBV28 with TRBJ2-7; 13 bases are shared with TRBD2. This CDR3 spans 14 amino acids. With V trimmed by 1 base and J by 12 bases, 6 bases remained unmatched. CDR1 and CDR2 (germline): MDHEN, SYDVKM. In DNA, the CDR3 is TGTGCCAGCAGTTTATTCGGTACTAGCGGGGGGGTGTACTTC. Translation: CASSLFGTSGGVYF.

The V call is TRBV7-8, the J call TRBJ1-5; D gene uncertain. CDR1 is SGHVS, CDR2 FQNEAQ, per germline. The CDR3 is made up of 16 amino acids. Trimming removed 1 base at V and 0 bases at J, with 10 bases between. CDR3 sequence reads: CASSLVGLNSNQPQHF. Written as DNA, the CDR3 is TGTGCCAGCAGCTTAGTCGGGTTGAATAGCAATCAGCCCCAGCATTTT.